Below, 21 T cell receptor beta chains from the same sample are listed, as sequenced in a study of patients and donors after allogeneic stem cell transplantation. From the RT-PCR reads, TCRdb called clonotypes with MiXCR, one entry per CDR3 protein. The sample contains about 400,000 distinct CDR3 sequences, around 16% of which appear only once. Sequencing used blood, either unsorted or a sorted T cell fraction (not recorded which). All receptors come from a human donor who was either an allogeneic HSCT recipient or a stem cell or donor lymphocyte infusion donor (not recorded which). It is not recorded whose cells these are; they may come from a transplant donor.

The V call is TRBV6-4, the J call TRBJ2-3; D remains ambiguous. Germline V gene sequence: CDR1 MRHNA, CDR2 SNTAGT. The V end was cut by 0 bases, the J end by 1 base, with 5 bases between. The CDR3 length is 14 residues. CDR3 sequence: CASSDSTRTDTQYF. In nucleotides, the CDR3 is TGTGCCAGCAGTGACTCGACACGCACAGATACGCAGTATTTT.

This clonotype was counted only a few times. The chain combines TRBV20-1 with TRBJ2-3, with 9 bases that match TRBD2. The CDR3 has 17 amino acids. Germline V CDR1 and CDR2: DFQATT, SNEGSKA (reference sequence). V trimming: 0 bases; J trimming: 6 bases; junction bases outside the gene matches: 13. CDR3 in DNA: TGCAGTGCTAGAGATCTGTCTAGCGGGATACTCTGGGATACGCAGTATTTT. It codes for CSARDLSSGILWDTQYF.

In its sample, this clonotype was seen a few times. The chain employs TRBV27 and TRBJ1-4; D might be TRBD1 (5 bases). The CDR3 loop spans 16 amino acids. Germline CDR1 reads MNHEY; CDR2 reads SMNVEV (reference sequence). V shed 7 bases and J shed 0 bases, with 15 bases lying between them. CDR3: CASIDFPGPTNEKLFF. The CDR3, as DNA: TGTGCCAGCATTGATTTCCCGGGACCAACTAATGAAAAACTGTTTTTT.

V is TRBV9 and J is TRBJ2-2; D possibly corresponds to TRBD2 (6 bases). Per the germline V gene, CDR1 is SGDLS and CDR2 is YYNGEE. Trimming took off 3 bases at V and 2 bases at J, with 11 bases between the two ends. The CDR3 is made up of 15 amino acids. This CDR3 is CASSASGGNTGELFF. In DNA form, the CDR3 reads TGTGCCAGCAGCGCCTCCGGGGGTAACACCGGGGAGCTGTTTTTT. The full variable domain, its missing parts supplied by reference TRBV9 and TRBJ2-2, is DSGVTQTPKHLITATGQRVTLRCSPRSGDLSVYWYQQSLDQGLQFLIQYYNGEERAKGNILERFSAQQFPDLHSELNLSSLELGDSALYFCASSASGGNTGELFFGEGSRLTVL.

CDR3 DNA: TGCGCCAGCAGCCCTCCTGGACTAGCCACCTCCTACGAGCAGTACTTC. Residues: CASSPPGLATSYEQYF. The V call is TRBV5-1, the J call TRBJ2-7, with 8 bases that match TRBD2. After removal of 4 bases from V and 0 bases from J, the junction contained 9 bases not matched to a gene. This CDR3 is built from 16 residues. Germline CDR1 is SGHRS and CDR2 is YFSETQ.

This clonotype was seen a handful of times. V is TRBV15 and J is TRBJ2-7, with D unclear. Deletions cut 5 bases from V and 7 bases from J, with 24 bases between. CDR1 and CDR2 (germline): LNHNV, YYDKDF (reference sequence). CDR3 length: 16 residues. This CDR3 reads CATSAMPGKRLVEQYF. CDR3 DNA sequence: TGTGCCACCAGCGCTATGCCTGGAAAAAGGTTGGTGGAGCAGTACTTC.

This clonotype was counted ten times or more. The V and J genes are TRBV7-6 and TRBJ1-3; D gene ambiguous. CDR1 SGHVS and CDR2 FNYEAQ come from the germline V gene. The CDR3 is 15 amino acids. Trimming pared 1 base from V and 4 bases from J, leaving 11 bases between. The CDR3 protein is CASSLVASGGNTIYF. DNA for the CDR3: TGTGCCAGCAGCTTAGTAGCTTCCGGAGGAAACACCATATATTTT.

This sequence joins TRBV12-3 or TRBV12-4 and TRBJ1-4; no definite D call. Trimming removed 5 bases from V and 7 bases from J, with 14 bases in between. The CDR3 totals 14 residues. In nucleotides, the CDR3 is TGTGCCAGCAGTGCCCGGGGTGATGGTGAAAAACTGTTTTTT. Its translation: CASSARGDGEKLFF.

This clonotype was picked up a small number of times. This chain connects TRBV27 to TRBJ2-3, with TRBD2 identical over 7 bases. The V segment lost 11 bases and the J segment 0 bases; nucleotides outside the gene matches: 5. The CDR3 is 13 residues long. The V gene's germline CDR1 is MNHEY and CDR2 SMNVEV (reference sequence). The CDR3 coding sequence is TGTGCCGGCGGGGGACCTAGCACAGATACGCAGTATTTT. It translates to CAGGGPSTDTQYF.

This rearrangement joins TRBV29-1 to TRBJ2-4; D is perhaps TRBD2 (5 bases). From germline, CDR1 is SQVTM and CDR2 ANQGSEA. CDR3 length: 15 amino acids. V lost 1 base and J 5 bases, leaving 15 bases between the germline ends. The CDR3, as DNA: TGCAGCGTTGAAGGAATAGGGCCGAGGGAAAACATTCAGTACTTC. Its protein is CSVEGIGPRENIQYF.

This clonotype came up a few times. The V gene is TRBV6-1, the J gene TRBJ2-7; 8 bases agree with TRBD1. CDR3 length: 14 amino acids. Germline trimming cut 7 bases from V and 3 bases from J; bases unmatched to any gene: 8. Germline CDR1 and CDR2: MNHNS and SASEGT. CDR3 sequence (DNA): TGTGCCAGCAAAATCGGGACAGGTCGCTACGAGCAGTACTTC. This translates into CASKIGTGRYEQYF.

CDR3 in DNA: TGTGCCAGCAGCTTAGGGGGGTGGCGACAGGCCGGGGAAGATACGCAGTATTTT. Translation gives CASSLGGWRQAGEDTQYF. The genes are TRBV11-2 and TRBJ2-3, with a possible D match to TRBD1 (6 bases). The CDR3 sequence is 18 residues long. V was trimmed by 1 base and J by 5 bases, leaving 22 bases between them. CDR1 is SGHAT and CDR2 is FQNNGV in the germline V gene.

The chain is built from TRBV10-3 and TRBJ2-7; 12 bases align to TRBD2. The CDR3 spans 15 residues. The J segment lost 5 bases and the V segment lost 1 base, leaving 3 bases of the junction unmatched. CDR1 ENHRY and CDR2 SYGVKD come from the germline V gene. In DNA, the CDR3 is TGTGCCATCAGTGAGTTGACTAGCGGGGGCCACGAGCAGTACTTC. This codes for CAISELTSGGHEQYF.

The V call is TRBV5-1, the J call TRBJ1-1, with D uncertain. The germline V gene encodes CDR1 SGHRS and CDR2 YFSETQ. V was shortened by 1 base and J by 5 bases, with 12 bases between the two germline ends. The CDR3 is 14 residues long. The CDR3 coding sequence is TGCGCCAGCAGCTTGCGGGCGGTCGGGACTGAAGCTTTCTTT. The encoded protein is CASSLRAVGTEAFF.

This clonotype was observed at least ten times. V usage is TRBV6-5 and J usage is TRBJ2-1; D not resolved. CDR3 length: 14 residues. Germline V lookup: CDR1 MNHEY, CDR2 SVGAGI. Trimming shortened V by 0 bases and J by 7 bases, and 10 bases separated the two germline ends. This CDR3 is CASSYSLQQNEQFF. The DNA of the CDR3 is TGTGCCAGCAGTTACTCGTTGCAGCAGAATGAGCAGTTCTTC.

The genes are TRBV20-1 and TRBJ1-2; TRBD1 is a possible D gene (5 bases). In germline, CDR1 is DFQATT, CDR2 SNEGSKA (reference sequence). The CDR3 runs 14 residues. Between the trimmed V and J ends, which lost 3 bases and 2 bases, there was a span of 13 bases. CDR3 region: CSASSPGDNYGYTF. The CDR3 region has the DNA TGCAGTGCTAGTTCCCCGGGGGACAACTATGGCTACACCTTC.

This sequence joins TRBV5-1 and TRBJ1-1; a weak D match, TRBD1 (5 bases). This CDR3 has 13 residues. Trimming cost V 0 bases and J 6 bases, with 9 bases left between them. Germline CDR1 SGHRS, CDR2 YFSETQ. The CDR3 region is CASSLVPGPEAFF. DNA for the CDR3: TGCGCCAGCAGCTTGGTTCCAGGGCCTGAAGCTTTCTTT.

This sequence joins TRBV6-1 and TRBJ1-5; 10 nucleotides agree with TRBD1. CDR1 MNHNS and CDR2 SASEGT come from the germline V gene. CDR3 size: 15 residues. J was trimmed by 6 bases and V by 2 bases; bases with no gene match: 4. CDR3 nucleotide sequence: TGTGCCAGCAGTGAAAAGACAGGGGGCGGTCAGCCCCAGCATTTT. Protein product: CASSEKTGGGQPQHF.

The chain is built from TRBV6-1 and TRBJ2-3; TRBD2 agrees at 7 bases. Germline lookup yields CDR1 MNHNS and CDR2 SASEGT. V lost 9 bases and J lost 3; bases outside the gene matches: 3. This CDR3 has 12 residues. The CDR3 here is CASEAGTDTQYF. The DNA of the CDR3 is TGTGCCAGTGAAGCGGGAACAGATACGCAGTATTTT.

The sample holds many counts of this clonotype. The CDR3 region has the DNA TGTGCCAGCAGTCAGGGCGACTCCTACAATGAGCAGTTCTTC. Translated, it gives CASSQGDSYNEQFF. This chain uses TRBV9 with TRBJ2-1; the D gene is possibly TRBD1 (5 bases). From germline, CDR1 is SGDLS and CDR2 YYNGEE. This CDR3 contains 14 residues. V was trimmed by 5 bases and J by 0 bases, leaving 9 bases between them.

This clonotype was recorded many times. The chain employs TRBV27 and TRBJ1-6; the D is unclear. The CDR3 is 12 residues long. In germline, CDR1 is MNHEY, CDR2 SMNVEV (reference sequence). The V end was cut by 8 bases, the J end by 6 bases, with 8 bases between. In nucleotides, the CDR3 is TGTGCCAGCGGCTGGGGTAATTCACCCCTCCACTTT. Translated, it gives CASGWGNSPLHF.